This T cell receptor beta chain was observed in a study of identical twins. Between the trimmed V and J ends, which lost 0 bases and 0 bases, there was a span of 8 bases. The CDR3 spans 15 residues. The germline CDR1 and CDR2 sequences are SGHAT and FQNNGV. This clonotype was counted a few times. TCRdb reprocessed the 5' RACE reads with MiXCR, giving one entry per CDR3 protein. The table lists about 900,000 distinct CDR3 sequences, 10% to 15% of them singletons. These data were also filed under a second study, of yellow fever vaccine responses in identical twins.

This chain uses TRBV11-2 with TRBJ2-5, with D perhaps matching TRBD1 or TRBD2 (5 bases each). The source is a woman aged 18-29 years in good health. The source material was PBMCs. The CDR3 loop reads CASSLEGTDQETQYF. The CDR3 nucleotides are TGTGCCAGCAGCTTAGAGGGGACGGACCAAGAGACCCAGTACTTC.